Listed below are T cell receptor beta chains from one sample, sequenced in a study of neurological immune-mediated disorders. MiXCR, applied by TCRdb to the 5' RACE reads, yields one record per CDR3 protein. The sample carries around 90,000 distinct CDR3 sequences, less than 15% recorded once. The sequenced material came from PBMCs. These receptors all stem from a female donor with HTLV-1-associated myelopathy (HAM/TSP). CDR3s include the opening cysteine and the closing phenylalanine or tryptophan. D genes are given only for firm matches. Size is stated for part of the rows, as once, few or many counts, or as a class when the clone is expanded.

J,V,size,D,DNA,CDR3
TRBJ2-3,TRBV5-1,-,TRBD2,TGCGCCAGCAGCCTCCGGACTAGCGGAGATACGCAGTATTTT,CASSLRTSGDTQYF
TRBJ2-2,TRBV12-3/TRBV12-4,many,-,TGTGCCAGCAGCCCGGGGCTAAACACCGGGGAGCTGTTTTTT,CASSPGLNTGELFF
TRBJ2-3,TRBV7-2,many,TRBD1,TGTGCCAGCAGCCCTGACAGGGGGGTATTAAATACGCAGTATTTT,CASSPDRGVLNTQYF
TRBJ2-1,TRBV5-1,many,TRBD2,TGCGCCAGCAGCAGCATAGCGGGGGGAAGCTCCTACAATGAGCAGTTCTTC,CASSSIAGGSSYNEQFF
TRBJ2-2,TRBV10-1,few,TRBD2,TGCGCCAGCAGTGAGAGACTAGCTGGTGTCGCCGGGGAGCTGTTTTTT,CASSERLAGVAGELFF
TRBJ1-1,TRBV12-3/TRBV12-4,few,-,TGTGCCAGCAGTTTGGGCCCGAACACTGAAGCTTTCTTT,CASSLGPNTEAFF
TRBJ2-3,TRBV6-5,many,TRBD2,TGTGCCAGCAGTTACGAGACTAGCGGAGATACGCAGTATTTT,CASSYETSGDTQYF
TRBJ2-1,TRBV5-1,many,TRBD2,TGCGCCAGCAGCTTGGTGGGGCCGGGACTAGCGACGAAAAGCTCCTACAATGAGCAGTTCTTC,CASSLVGPGLATKSSYNEQFF
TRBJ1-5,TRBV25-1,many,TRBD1,TGTGCCAGGTACAGGGGCCCTACCAAATATAGCAATCAGCCCCAGCATTTT,CARYRGPTKYSNQPQHF
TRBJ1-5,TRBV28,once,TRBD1,TGTAACAGCAGTTTATTGGGCCTAGTGGACAGGAATCAGCCCCAGCATTTT,CNSSLLGLVDRNQPQHF
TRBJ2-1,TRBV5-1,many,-,TGCGCCAGCAGCCCAGGACAGAGTTCCTACAATGAGCAGTTCTTC,CASSPGQSSYNEQFF
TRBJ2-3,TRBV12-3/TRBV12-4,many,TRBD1,TGTGCCAGCAGTGTTGACAGGGGGAGCACAGATACGCAGTATTTT,CASSVDRGSTDTQYF
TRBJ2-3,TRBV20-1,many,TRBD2,TGCAGTGCTAGATCCCCGGGGGGGCGGTCTGATACGCAGTATTTT,CSARSPGGRSDTQYF
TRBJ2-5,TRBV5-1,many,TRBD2,TGCGCCAGCAGCTTGGGGAGCGGGGGGACCCAAGAGACCCAGTACTTC,CASSLGSGGTQETQYF
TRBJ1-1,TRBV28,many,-,TGTGCCAGCAGTTTGCAGATGGGATGGGGCACTGAAGCTTTCTTT,CASSLQMGWGTEAFF
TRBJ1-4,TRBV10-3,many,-,TGTGCCATCTCGTCGGCTCGGGCTAATGAAAAACTGTTTTTT,CAISSARANEKLFF
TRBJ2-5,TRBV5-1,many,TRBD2,TGCGCCAGCAGCTTGCTATCGGGGGGGCAAGAGACCCAGTACTTC,CASSLLSGGQETQYF
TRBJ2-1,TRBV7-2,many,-,TGTGCCAGCAGCCCGGTCGGGGGGCCCCGCTCCTACAATGAGCAGTTCTTC,CASSPVGGPRSYNEQFF
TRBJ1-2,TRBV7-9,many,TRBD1,TGTGCCAGCAGCTTAAACAGGGGGCACGATGGCTATGGCTACACCTTC,CASSLNRGHDGYGYTF
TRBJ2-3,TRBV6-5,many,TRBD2,TGTGCCAGCAGTCCCGGGACTAGCGGGGGAAATACGCAGTATTTT,CASSPGTSGGNTQYF
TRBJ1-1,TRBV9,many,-,TGTGCCAGCAGCGATCCACAGGGAAACACTGAAGCTTTCTTT,CASSDPQGNTEAFF
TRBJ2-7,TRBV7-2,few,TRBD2,TGTGCCAGCAGCTTGGAAGCGGGGGGCTATAGCTCCTACGAGCAGTACTTC,CASSLEAGGYSSYEQYF
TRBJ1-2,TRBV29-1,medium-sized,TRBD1,TGCAGCGTTGAGGGTGAGGCAGGGGGTTCCTATGGCTACACCTTC,CSVEGEAGGSYGYTF
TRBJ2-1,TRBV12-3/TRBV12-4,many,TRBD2,TGTGCCAGCAGTCAACGGGCTAGCGGGGACAATGAGCAGTTCTTC,CASSQRASGDNEQFF
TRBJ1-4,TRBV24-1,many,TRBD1,TGTGCCACCACCCCCGGACAGGGGGCGGACTTAAATGAAAAACTGTTTTTT,CATTPGQGADLNEKLFF
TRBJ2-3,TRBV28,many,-,TGTGCCAGCAGCTTATTTCTGAACAACCAGCGAGATACGCAGTATTTT,CASSLFLNNQRDTQYF
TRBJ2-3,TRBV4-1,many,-,TGCGCCAGCAGCCAAGATCCGGGGGCCGCAGATACGCAGTATTTT,CASSQDPGAADTQYF
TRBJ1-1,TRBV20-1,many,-,TGCAGTGCTAGAGAGGGGGCGAACACTGAAGCTTTCTTT,CSAREGANTEAFF
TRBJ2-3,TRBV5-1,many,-,TGCGCCAGCAGCTCCGGTGCAGATACGCAGTATTTT,CASSSGADTQYF
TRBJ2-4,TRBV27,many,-,TGTGCCAGCAGTTCTGGCGGGGTAGCCAAAAACATTCAGTACTTC,CASSSGGVAKNIQYF
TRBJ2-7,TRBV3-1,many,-,TGTGCCAGCAGCCAAGGATTTTACGAGCAGTACTTC,CASSQGFYEQYF
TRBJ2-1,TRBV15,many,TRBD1,TGTGCCACCAGCGGCTACTCGTCAGGGGGTGTCAATGAGCAGTTCTTC,CATSGYSSGGVNEQFF
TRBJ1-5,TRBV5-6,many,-,TGTGCCAGCAGTCTCGGACGAGGGACTCCCCAGCATTTT,CASSLGRGTPQHF
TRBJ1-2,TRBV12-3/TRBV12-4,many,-,TGTGCCAGCAGTTTTGGCTATGGCTACACCTTC,CASSFGYGYTF
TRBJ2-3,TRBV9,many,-,TGTGCCAGCACGCGGGGGCCGGGGAGCACAGATACGCAGTATTTT,CASTRGPGSTDTQYF
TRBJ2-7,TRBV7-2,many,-,TGTGCCAGCAGCGCCCAGGCTGGGGCCTACGAGCAGTACTTC,CASSAQAGAYEQYF
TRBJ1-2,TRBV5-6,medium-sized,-,TGTGCCAGCAGCTTAGGGTTCGGCTACACCTTC,CASSLGFGYTF
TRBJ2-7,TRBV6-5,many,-,TGTGCCAGCAGTTTCTTTTGGAGGGGAAGCCCCTACGAGCAGTACTTC,CASSFFWRGSPYEQYF
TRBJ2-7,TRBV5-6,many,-,TGTGCCAGCAGCTCGAAGACCAGTTTGAACTACGAGCAGTACTTC,CASSSKTSLNYEQYF
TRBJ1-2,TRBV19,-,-,TGTGCCAGTAGTCCCAGGTTGGGCTATGGCTACACCTTC,CASSPRLGYGYTF
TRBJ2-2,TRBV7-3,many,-,TGTGCCAGCAGAGTCCAATCTTACACCGGGGAGCTGTTTTTT,CASRVQSYTGELFF
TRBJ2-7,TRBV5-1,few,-,TGCGCCAGCAGCCCCCGTTCGAGCGATGGCCACGAGCAGTACTTC,CASSPRSSDGHEQYF
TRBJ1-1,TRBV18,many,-,TGTGCCAGCTCACCACCGCCTGTATGGACCACTGAAGCTTTCTTT,CASSPPPVWTTEAFF
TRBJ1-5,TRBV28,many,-,TGTGCCAGCACCCTCCCCCCGAGAGTGAGGAGCAATCAGCCCCAGCATTTT,CASTLPPRVRSNQPQHF
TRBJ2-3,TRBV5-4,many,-,TGTGCCAGCACCCTGGGTGGGGGTAGCACAGATACGCAGTATTTT,CASTLGGGSTDTQYF
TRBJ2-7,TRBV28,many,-,TGTGCCAGCAGCCCCCCCGGGGGCAGAACCTACGAGCAGTACTTC,CASSPPGGRTYEQYF
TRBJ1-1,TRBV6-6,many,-,TGTGCCAGCAGTTACGGGGGAAGGGCTGAAGCTTTCTTT,CASSYGGRAEAFF
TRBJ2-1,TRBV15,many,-,TGTGCCACCAGCAACTACAATGAGCAGTTCTTC,CATSNYNEQFF
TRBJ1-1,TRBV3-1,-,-,TGTGCCAGCAGCCAAATTTCGAGCACTGAAGCTTTCTTT,CASSQISSTEAFF
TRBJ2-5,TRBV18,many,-,TGTGCCAGCTCATCAACCGGGACACGGCAAGAGACCCAGTACTTC,CASSSTGTRQETQYF
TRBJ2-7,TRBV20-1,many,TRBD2,TGCAGTGCAACGGGACTAGCGGGTTCTTACGAGCAGTACTTC,CSATGLAGSYEQYF
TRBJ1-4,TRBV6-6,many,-,TGTGCCAGCAGTTACCAGTCGGCTGCAACTAATGAAAAACTGTTTTTT,CASSYQSAATNEKLFF
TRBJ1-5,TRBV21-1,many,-,TGTGCCAGCAGCTTACGACAGGGCGGCAATCAGCCCCAGCATTTT,CASSLRQGGNQPQHF
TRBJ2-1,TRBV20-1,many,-,TGCAGTGCCCTAGGAAGGTTTGAGCAGTTCTTC,CSALGRFEQFF
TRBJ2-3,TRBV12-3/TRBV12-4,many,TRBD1,TGTGCCAGCAGTCGCCGGGACAGGGCGAAGCATACGCAGTATTTT,CASSRRDRAKHTQYF
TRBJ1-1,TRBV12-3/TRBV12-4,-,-,TGTGCCAACAGTCCTAAGGGGAACACTGAAGCTTTCTTT,CANSPKGNTEAFF
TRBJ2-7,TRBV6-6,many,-,TGTGCCAGCAGTTATAGGACAGCCCAGATCGAGCAGTACTTC,CASSYRTAQIEQYF
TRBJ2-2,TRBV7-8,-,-,TGTGCCAGCAGGTCCCCCGGGGAGCTGTTTTTT,CASRSPGELFF
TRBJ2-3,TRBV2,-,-,TGTGCCAGCAGTGAAGGGATGGGTTCGGCTAATACGCAGTATTTT,CASSEGMGSANTQYF